Sequencing of this T cell receptor beta chain was carried out in a study of T cells in Graves' hyperthyroidism and ophthalmopathy. About the research overall: Before treatment of any kind, peripheral blood was taken at initial diagnosis. Whole-study findings and limits: The blood repertoire included most of the expanded thyroid clonotypes above 0.001. In the analysis, a 13 V-J model separated ophthalmopathy from stable hyperthyroidism.

From RNA transcripts, TCR beta CDR3 regions were amplified. TCR CDR3 regions were first amplified by RT-PCR with HTBI primers. TCRdb called the multiplex PCR reads again in MiXCR, with one record for every CDR3 protein. The data contain about 420,000 distinct CDR3 sequences, about 15% of them singletons. About this clonotype: Its antigen is unidentified. This may arise from a read error, as a much more abundant clone is one base away.

Trimming removed 3 bases from V and 1 base from J, with 4 bases in between. Germline assignment: CDR1 LGHDT and CDR2 YNNKEL (reference sequence). The CDR3 has 12 residues. The rearrangement joins TRBV3-1 to TRBJ2-7; D is undetermined. This receptor was taken from a young woman with Graves' hyperthyroidism. The material sequenced was blood. As DNA, the CDR3 is TGTGCCAGCAGCCACGAGTCCTACGAGCAGTACTTC. Protein sequence: CASSHESYEQYF.